Below, one T cell receptor beta chain is given with its context. The sample belongs to a study of CD8+CD57+ T cells in acquired aplastic anemia. The overall study: Healthy donors gave about 9.8 million reads on average for CD4+ cells.

V lost 8 bases to trimming and J lost 7 bases; unmatched junction nucleotides: 13. Germline V gives CDR1 MDHEN, CDR2 SYDVKM. The CDR3 spans 15 residues. Genomic DNA served as template for TCR beta VDJ and CDR3 profiling. From the reads, TCRdb called clonotypes with MiXCR, one entry per CDR3 protein. Here the sample spans some 180,000 distinct CDR3 sequences, 45% to 50% being singletons. The sample comprised sorted CD4+, CD8+, or CD8+CD57+ T cells (not recorded which) from PBMCs. The TCR originated in a human donor in good health. The chain combines TRBV28 with TRBJ2-1; TRBD2 aligns across 8 bases. In nucleotides, the CDR3 is TGTGCCAGCTTCGGGGGGGGCGGCGGGGGAAATGAGCAGTTCTTC. It is translated as CASFGGGGGGNEQFF.